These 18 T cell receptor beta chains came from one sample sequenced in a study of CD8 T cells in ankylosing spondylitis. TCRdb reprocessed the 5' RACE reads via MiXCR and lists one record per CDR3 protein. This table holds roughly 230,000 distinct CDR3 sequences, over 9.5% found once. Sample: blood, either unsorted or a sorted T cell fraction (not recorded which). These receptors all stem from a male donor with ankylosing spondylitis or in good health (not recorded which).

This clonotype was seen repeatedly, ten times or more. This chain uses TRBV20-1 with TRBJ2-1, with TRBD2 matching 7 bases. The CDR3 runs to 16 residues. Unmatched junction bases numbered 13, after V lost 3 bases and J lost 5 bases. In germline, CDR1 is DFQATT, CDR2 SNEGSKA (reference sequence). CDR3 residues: CSARGWASGRNNEQFF. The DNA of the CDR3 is TGCAGTGCTAGGGGGTGGGCTAGCGGTAGGAACAATGAGCAGTTCTTC.

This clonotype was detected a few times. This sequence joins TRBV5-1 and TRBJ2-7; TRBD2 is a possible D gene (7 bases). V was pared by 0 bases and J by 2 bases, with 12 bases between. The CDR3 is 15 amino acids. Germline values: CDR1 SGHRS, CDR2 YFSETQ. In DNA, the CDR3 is TGCGCCAGCAGCTTGGAGGGGGGGATGACCTACGAGCAGTACTTC. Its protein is CASSLEGGMTYEQYF. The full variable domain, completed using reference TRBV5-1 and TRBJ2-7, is KAGVTQTPRYLIKTRGQQVTLSCSPISGHRSVSWYQQTPGQGLQFLFEYFSETQRNKGNFPGRFSGRQFSNSRSEMNVSTLELGDSALYLCASSLEGGMTYEQYFGPGTRLTVT.

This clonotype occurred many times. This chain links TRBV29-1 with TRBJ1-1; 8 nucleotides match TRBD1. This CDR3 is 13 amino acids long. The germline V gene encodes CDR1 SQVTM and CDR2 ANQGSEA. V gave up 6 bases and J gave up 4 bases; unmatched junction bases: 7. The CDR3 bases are TGCAGCGTGTCAGGGGGCGCTGGCACTGAAGCTTTCTTT. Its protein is CSVSGGAGTEAFF.

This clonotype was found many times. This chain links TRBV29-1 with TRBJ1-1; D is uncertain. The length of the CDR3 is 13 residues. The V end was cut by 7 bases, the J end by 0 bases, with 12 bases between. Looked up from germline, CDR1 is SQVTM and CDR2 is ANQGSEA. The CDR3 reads CSAKGQMNTEAFF. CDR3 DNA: TGCAGCGCCAAAGGGCAGATGAACACTGAAGCTTTCTTT.

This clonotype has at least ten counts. The CDR3 region is CASSNHLTVNTEAFF. The CDR3 region has the DNA TGTGCCAGCAGCAACCACCTTACAGTGAACACTGAAGCTTTCTTT. This chain connects TRBV4-2 to TRBJ1-1; D unresolved. There are 15 residues in the CDR3. V lost 5 bases and J 0 bases, leaving 13 bases between the germline ends. Germline CDR1 LGHNA, CDR2 YNFKEQ.

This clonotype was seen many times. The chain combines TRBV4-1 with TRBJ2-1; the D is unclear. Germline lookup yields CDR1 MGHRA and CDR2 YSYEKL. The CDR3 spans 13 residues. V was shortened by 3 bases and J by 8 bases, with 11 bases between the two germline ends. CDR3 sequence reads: CASSQDGRDEQFF. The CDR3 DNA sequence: TGCGCCAGCAGCCAGGACGGCAGAGATGAGCAGTTCTTC.

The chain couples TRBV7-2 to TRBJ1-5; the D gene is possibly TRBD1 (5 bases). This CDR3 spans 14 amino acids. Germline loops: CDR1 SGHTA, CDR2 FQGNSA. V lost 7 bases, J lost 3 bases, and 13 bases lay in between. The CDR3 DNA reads TGTGCCAGCAACCCCGCGGGGCCCAATCAGCCCCAGCATTTT. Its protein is CASNPAGPNQPQHF.

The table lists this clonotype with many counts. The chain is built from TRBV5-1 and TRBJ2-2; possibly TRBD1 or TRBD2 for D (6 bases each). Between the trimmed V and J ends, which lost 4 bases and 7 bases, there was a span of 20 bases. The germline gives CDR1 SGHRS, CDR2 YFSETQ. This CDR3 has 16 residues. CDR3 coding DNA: TGCGCCAGCAGCGCCGGAGGGGGGCATGTAGGCGGGGAGCTGTTTTTT. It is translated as CASSAGGGHVGGELFF.

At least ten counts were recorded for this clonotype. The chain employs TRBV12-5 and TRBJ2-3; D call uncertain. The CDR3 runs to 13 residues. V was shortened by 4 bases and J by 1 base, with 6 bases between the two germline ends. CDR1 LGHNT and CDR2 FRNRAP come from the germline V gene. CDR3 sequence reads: CASGSSGTDTQYF. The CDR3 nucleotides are TGTGCTAGTGGTTCTTCGGGCACAGATACGCAGTATTTT.

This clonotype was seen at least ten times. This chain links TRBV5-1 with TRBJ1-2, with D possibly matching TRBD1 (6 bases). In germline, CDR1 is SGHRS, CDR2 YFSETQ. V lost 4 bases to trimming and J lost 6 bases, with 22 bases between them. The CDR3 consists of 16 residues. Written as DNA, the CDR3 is TGCGCCAGCAGCCCGGCCCCAGGGGCAGGAAAAAATGGCTACACCTTC. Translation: CASSPAPGAGKNGYTF.

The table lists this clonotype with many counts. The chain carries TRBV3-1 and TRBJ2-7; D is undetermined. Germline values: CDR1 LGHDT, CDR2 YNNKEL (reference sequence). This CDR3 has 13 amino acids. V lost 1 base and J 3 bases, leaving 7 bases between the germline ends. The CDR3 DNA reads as TGTGCCAGCAGCCAAGGGCCTCGCTACGAGCAGTACTTC. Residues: CASSQGPRYEQYF.

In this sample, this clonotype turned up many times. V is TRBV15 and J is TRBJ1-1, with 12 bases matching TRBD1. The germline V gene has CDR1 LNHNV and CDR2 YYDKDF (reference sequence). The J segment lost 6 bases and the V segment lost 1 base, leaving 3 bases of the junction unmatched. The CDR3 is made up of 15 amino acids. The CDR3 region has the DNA TGTGCCACCAGCAGAGCTGGGACAGGGGGCCCTGAAGCTTTCTTT. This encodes CATSRAGTGGPEAFF.

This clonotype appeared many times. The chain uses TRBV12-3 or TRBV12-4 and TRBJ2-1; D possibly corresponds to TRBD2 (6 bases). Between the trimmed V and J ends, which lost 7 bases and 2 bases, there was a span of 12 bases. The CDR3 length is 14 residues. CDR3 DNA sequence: TGTGCCAGCACCGCTGGGAGGACCTACAATGAGCAGTTCTTC. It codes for CASTAGRTYNEQFF.

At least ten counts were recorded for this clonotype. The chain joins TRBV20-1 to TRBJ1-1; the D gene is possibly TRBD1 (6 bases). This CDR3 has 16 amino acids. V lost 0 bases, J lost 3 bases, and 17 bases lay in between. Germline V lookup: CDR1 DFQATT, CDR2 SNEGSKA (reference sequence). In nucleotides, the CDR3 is TGCAGTGCTAGAGAATGGGATCGGAGGGGGGACACTGAAGCTTTCTTT. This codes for CSAREWDRRGDTEAFF.

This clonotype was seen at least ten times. DNA for the CDR3: TGTGCCATTATGAGCGTTGAAGAGGGGACCCAGTACTTC. Its protein product is CAIMSVEEGTQYF. The chain carries TRBV10-3 and TRBJ2-5, with D tentatively TRBD2 (5 bases). The CDR3 extends over 13 amino acids. Germline V gives CDR1 ENHRY, CDR2 SYGVKD. The V and J ends lost 9 bases and 7 bases respectively, with 18 bases between them.

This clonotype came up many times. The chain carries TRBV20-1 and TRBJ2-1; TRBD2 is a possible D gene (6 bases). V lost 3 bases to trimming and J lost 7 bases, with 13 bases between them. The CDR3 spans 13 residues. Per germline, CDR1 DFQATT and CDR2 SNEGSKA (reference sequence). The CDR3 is CSASVRGRNEQFF. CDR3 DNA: TGCAGTGCTAGCGTCCGGGGGAGGAATGAGCAGTTCTTC.

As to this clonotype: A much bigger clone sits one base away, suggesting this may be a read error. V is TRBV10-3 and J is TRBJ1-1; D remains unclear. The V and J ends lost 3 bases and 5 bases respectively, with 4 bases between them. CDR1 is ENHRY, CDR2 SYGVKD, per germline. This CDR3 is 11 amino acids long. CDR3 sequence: CAISDGTEAFF. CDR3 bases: TGTGCCATCAGTGACGGGACTGAAGCTTTCTTT.

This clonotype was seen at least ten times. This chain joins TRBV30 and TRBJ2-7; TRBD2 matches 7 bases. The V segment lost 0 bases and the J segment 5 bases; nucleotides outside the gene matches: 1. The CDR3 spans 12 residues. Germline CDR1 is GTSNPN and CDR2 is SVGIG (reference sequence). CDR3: CAWSVGTNEQYF. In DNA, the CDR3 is TGTGCCTGGAGTGTCGGGACTAACGAGCAGTACTTC.